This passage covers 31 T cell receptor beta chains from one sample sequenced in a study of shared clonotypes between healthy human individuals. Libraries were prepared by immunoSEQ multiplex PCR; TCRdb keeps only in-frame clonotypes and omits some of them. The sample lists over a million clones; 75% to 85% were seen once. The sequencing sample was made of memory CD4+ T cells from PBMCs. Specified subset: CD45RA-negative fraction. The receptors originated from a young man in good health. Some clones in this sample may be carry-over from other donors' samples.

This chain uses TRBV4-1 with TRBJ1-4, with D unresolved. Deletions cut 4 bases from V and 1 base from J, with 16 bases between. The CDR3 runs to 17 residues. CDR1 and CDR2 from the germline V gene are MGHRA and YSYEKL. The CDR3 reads CASSLKPPPLTNEKLFF. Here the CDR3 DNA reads TGCGCCAGCAGCCTCAAACCCCCCCCTTTAACTAATGAAAAACTGTTTTTT.

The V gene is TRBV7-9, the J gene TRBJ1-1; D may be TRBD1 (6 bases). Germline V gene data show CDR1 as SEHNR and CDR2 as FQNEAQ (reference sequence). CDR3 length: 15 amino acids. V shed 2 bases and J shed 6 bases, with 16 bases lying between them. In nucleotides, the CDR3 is TGTGCCAGCAGCTTACTCGAAGGGGGGCGGTCTGAAGCTTTCTTT. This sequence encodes CASSLLEGGRSEAFF.

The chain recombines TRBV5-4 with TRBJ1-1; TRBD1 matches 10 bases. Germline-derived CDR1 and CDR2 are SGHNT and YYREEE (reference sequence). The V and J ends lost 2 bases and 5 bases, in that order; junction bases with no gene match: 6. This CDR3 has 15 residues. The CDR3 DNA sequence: TGTGCCAGCAGCTTCGGACAGGGGGTGGCAACTGAAGCTTTCTTT. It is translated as CASSFGQGVATEAFF.

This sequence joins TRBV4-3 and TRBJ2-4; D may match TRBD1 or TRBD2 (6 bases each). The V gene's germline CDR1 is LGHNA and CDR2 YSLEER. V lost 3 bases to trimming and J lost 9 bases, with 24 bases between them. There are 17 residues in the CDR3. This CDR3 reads CASSQGLSRGRVSIQYF. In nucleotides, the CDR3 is TGCGCCAGCAGCCAGGGCCTCTCCCGGGGGCGCGTAAGCATTCAGTACTTC.

The CDR3 loop is CATVPLSTDTQYF. CDR3 in DNA: TGTGCCACCGTCCCGTTGAGCACAGATACGCAGTATTTT. This chain uses TRBV18 with TRBJ2-3; D not resolved. The CDR3 consists of 13 residues. Germline-derived CDR1 and CDR2 are KGHSH and LQKENI. V lost 10 bases and J lost 0, with 11 bases in between.

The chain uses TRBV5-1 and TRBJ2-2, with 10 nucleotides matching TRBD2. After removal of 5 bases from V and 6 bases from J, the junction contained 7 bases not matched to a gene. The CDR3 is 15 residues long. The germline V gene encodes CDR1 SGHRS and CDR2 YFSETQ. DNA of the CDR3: TGCGCCAGCAGGTCGCTAGCGGGAGCCTCCGGGGAGCTGTTTTTT. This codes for CASRSLAGASGELFF. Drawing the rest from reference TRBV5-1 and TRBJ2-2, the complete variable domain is KAGVTQTPRYLIKTRGQQVTLSCSPISGHRSVSWYQQTPGQGLQFLFEYFSETQRNKGNFPGRFSGRQFSNSRSEMNVSTLELGDSALYLCASRSLAGASGELFFGEGSRLTVL.

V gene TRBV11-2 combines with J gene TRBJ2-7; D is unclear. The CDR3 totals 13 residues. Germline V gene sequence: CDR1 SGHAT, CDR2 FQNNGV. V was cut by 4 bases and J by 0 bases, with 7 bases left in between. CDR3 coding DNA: TGTGCCAGCAGCTCGTACGCCTCCTACGAGCAGTACTTC. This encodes CASSSYASYEQYF.

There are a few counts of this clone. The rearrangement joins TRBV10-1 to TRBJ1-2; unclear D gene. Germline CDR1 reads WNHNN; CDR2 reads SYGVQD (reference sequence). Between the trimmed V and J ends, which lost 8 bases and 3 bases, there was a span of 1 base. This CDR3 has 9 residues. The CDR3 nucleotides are TGCGCCAGCTACTATGGCTACACCTTC. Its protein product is CASYYGYTF.

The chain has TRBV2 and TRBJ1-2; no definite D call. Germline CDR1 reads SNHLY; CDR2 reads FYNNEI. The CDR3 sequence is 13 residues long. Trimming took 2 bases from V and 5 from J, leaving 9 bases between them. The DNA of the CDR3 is TGTGCCAGCAGTGAATCTGGCAGATATGGCTACACCTTC. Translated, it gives CASSESGRYGYTF.

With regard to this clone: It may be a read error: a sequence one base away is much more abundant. CDR3 in amino acids: CASSPQTTGELFF. In DNA, the CDR3 is TGTGCCAGCAGCCCACAGACCACCGGGGAGCTGTTTTTT. This chain links TRBV11-3 with TRBJ2-2; D gene unclear. Trimming stripped 5 bases from V and 4 bases from J, with 8 bases between. The CDR3 length is 13 residues. Per germline, CDR1 SGHNT and CDR2 YENEEA.

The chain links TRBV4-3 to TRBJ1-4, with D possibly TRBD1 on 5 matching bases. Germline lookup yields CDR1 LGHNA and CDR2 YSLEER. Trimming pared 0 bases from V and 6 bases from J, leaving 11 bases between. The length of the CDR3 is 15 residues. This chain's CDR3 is CASSQDWGTDEKLFF. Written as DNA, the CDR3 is TGCGCCAGCAGCCAAGATTGGGGGACGGATGAAAAACTGTTTTTT.

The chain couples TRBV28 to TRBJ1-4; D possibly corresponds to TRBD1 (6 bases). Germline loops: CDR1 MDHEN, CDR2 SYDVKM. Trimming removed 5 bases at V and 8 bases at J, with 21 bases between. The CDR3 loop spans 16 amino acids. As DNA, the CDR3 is TGTGCCAGCAGTGTTAAAGAACAGGGCTTAGGAGAAAAACTGTTTTTT. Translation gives CASSVKEQGLGEKLFF.

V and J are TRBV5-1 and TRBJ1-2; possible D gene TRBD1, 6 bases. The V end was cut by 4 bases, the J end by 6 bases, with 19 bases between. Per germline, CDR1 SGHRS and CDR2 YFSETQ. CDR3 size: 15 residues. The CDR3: CASSPFRGALDGYTF. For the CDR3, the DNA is TGCGCCAGCAGCCCCTTTCGGGGGGCGCTCGATGGCTACACCTTC.

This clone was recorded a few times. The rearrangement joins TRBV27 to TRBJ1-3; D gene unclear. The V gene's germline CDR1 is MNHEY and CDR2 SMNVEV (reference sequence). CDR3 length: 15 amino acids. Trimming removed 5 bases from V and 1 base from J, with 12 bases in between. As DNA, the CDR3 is TGTGCCAGCAGTCTAGACGGGGTATCTGGAAACACCATATATTTT. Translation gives CASSLDGVSGNTIYF.

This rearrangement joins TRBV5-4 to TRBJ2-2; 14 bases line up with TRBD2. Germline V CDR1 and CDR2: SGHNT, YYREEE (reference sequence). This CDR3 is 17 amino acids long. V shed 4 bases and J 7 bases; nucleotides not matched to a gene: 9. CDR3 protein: CASSRAGLAGVGGELFF. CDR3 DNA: TGTGCCAGCAGCCGAGCGGGACTAGCGGGAGTGGGCGGGGAGCTGTTTTTT.

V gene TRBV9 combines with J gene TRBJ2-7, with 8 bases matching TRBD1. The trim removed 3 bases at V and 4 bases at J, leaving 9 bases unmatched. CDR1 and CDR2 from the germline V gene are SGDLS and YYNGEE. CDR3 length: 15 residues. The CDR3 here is CASSAYQGAGYEQYF. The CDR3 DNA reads TGTGCCAGCAGCGCCTACCAGGGGGCAGGGTACGAGCAGTACTTC.

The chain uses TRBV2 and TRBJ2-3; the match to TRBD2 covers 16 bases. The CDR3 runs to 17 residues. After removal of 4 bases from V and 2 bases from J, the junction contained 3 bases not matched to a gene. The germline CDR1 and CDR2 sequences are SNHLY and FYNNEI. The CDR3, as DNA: TGTGCCAGCAGTGCGGGACTAGCGGGAGGGATCACAGATACGCAGTATTTT. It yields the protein CASSAGLAGGITDTQYF.

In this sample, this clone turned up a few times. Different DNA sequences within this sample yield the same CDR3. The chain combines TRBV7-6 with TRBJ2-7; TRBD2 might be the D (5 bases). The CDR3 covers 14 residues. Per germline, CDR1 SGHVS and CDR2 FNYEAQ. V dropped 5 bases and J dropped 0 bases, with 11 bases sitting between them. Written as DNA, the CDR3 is TGTGCCAGCAGCCCCGGACTGAGCTCCTACGAGCAGTACTTC. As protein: CASSPGLSSYEQYF.

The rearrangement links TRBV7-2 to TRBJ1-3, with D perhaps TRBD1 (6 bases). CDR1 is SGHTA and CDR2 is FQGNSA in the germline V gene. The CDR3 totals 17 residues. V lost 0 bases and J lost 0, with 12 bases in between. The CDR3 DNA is TGTGCCAGCAGCTTAGCCAGGGGCGCATACTCTGGAAACACCATATATTTT. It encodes CASSLARGAYSGNTIYF.

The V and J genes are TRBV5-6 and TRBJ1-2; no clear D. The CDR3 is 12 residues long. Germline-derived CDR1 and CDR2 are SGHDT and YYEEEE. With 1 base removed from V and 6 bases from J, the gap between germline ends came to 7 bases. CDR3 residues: CASSLIGDGYTF. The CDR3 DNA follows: TGTGCCAGCAGCTTGATTGGAGATGGCTACACCTTC.

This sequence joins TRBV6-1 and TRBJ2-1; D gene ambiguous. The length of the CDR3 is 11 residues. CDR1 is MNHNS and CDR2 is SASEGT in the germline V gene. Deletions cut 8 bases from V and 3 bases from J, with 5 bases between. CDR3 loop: CASGFYNEQFF. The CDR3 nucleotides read TGTGCCAGCGGTTTCTACAATGAGCAGTTCTTC.

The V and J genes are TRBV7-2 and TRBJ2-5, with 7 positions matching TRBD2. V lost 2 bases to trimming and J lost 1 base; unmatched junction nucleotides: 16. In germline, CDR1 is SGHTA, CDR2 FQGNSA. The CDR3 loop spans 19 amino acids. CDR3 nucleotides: TGTGCCAGCAGCTTAATTTACTCTAGCGGAACAACCTCCCAAGAGACCCAGTACTTC. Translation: CASSLIYSSGTTSQETQYF.

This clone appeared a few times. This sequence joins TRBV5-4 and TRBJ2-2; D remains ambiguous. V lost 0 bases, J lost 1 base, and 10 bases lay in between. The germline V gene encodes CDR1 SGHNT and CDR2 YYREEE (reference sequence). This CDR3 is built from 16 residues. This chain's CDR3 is CASSLALGMNTGELFF. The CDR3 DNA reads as TGTGCCAGCAGCTTGGCCCTGGGGATGAACACCGGGGAGCTGTTTTTT.

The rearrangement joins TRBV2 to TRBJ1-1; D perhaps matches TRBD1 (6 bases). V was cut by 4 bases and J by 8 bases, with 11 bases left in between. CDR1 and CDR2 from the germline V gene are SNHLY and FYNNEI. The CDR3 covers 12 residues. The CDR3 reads CASSVRGREAFF. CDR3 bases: TGTGCCAGCAGTGTTCGGGGGCGCGAAGCTTTCTTT.

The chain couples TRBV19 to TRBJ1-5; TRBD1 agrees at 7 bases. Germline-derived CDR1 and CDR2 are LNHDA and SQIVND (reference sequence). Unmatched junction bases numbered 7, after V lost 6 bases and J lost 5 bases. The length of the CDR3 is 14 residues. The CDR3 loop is CASSGDSLYQPQHF. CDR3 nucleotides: TGTGCCAGTAGCGGGGACAGCCTCTATCAGCCCCAGCATTTT.

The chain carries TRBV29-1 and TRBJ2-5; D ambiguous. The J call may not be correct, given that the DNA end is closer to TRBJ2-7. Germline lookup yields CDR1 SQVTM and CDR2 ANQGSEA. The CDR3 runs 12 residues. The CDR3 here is CSVQDGSYEQYF. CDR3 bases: TGCAGCGTCCAGGATGGCTCCTACGAGCAGTACTTC.

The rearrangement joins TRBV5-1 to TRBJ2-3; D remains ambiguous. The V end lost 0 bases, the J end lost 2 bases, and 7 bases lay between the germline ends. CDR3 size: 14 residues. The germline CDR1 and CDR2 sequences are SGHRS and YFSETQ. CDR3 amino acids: CASSLVADTDTQYF. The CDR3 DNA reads TGCGCCAGCAGCTTGGTGGCCGACACAGATACGCAGTATTTT.

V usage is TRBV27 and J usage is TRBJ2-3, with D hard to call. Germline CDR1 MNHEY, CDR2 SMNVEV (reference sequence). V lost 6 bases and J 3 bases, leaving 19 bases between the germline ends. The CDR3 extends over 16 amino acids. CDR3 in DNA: TGTGCCAGCAGCCTACTCTTTCGTGCGAGTACAGATACGCAGTATTTT. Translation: CASSLLFRASTDTQYF.

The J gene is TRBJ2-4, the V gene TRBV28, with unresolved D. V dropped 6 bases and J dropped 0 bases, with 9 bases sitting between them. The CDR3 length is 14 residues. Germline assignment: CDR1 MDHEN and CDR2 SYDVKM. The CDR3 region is CASSSDQAKNIQYF. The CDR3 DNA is TGTGCCAGCAGCAGCGATCAAGCCAAAAACATTCAGTACTTC.

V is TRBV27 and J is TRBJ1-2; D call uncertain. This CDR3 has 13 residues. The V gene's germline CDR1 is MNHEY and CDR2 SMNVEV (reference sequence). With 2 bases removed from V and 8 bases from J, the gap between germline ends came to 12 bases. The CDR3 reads CASSLNSGRGYTF. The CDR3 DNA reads TGTGCCAGCAGTTTAAATTCGGGCCGCGGCTACACCTTC.

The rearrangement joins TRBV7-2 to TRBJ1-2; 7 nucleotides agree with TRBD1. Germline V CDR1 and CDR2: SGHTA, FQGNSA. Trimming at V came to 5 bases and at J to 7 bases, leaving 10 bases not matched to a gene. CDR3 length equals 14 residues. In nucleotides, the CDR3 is TGTGCCAGCAGCGTTCAGGGGGTTGAGGCTGGCTACACCTTC. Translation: CASSVQGVEAGYTF.